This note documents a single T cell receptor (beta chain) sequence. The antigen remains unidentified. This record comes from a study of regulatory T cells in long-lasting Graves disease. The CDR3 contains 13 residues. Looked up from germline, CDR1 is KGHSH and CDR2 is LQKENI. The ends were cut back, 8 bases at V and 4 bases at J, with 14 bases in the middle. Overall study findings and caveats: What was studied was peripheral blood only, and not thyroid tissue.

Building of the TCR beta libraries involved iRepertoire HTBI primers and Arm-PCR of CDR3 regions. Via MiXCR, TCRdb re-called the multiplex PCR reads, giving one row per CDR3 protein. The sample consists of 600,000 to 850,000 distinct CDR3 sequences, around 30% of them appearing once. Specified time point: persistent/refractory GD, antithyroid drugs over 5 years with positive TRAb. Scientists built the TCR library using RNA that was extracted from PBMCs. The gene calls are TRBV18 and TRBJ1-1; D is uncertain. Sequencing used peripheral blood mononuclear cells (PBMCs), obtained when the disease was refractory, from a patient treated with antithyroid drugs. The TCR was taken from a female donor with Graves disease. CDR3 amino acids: CASVDGGVTEAFF. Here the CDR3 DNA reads TGTGCCAGCGTGGACGGCGGAGTCACTGAAGCTTTCTTT.